This TCR beta chain was identified during a study of CD8 T cells in Susac syndrome. For the study at large: There were Susac syndrome patients who were therapy-naive at blood draw, others on corticosteroids, and others on intravenous immunoglobulin alone.

About 0.5 to 1 ug RNA was reverse transcribed with random hexamers. TCRdb analysed the immunoSEQ multiplex PCR reads with MiXCR anew, one entry per CDR3 protein. The table lists 75,000 to 80,000 distinct CDR3 sequences, around 94% of them singletons. General observations from the study: The total CD8+ repertoires yielded around 15 Susac-specific public clones and the CD8+ TEMRA repertoires yielded five. The peak of CD8+ clonal expansion in Susac was seen in TEMRA cells and active patients.

A remark on this clonotype: What it binds is not known.

The specimen was CD8+ T cells from PBMCs. This clonotype was obtained from a human donor with Susac syndrome.

CDR3 DNA: TGTGCCAGCAGTTACACGAGTGGTGGGAAACTGTTTTTT. The encoded protein is CASSYTSGGKLFF. The chain carries TRBV6-5 and TRBJ1-4; no clear D. Germline CDR1 and CDR2: MNHEY and SVGAGI. The CDR3 contains 13 residues. V was shortened by 2 bases and J by 11 bases, with 12 bases between the two germline ends.